This T cell receptor (beta chain) was obtained from a study of shared clonotypes between healthy human individuals (dated by TCRdb to 2019 to 2021). With regard to the full study: A few men and two women, aged 18 to 49 years, made up the cohort. For each donor, CD4 naive and CD4 memory were each given three plates, CD8 naive was given two plates, and CD8 memory was given one plate. To estimate repertoire size and how much clonotype sharing occurs between individuals, the study deeply sequenced the blood TCR repertoires of several healthy adults. Libraries were prepared and TCR repertoires were sequenced by different laboratories using diverse techniques, in order to increase sequencing depth and limit assay-specific biases. Per donor, leukapheresis produced somewhere between about 0.85 and 8.9 billion PBMCs. General study outcomes and caveats: Sharing across a handful of donors was observed for 4.5% to 6.5% of naive CD4, 3% to 4% of naive CD8, 2.3% of memory CD4, and roughly 0.4% of memory CD8 clonotypes. Even with the large sequencing depth, rarefaction of the sorted-subset datasets indicated that sequencing was incomplete. Based on pairwise subsampling, the degree of clonotype sharing among donors was expected to be affected by sequencing depth. Naive subsets generally had larger estimated clonotype richness than memory subsets. The genetic and exposure-history diversity represented was limited by the small number of donors. Compared with non-shared clonotypes, the clonotypes found in all four sorted-subset donors had higher generation probabilities. Sampling was restricted to blood, and TCR repertoires in tissues likely differ from the TCR repertoires found in blood.

The donors were healthy, HIV-negative adults who had no recently reported acute infections or vaccinations. Every donor was a Caucasian adult living in Nashville, Tennessee, USA. Magnetic negative selection was used to enrich CD4+ T cells, after which naive cells were positively selected on CD45RA and the negative fraction became the memory subset. Blood was collected by leukapheresis, and PBMCs were isolated by Ficoll-Histopaque density gradient centrifugation and then cryopreserved in liquid nitrogen vapor phase. Analytical flow cytometry was used to check the purity and quantity of each magnetically sorted T cell population. Genomic DNA was isolated from each sorted fraction and quantified by UV absorbance on a Nanodrop 2000c. According to the germline V gene, CDR1 reads MNHEY and CDR2 reads SVGAGI. From the cysteine up to the phenylalanine, the CDR3 has a length of 12 residues. Kept here is only the CDR3 DNA, which spans 36 bases and is read in frame from base 1. Relative to germline, V is 7 bases shorter and J is 0 bases shorter, with 5 bases between their ends.

This clone was seen a handful of times. There is no known antigen for this receptor. Base qualities are not at hand, and no much larger clone is one base apart. Using the deep immunoSEQ assay, multiplex PCR amplified TCR CDR3 regions from genomic DNA. Extracted genomic DNA from each cell subset was distributed evenly across all wells of several immunoSEQ 96-well plates, and each plate was treated as a replicate. Each replicate PCR for sorted subsets received 150 to 250 ng genomic DNA, equal to some 32,000 T cell genomes. The purified libraries were quantified using a Qubit 3.0 fluorometer, sized with a Bioanalyzer 2100, and then quantified again using the KAPA Library Quantification kit. Every immunoSEQ 96-well plate was sequenced on a dedicated single-read 150-cycle Illumina NextSeq 550 flow cell. Turning to the authors' computational methods: Because the immunoSEQ output held only junctional sequences and lacked quality scores, the filtering could not match the filtering applied to full-length reads. To assign V/J genes and CDR3, sequences were annotated using PyIR, a Python wrapper for IgBLAST v1.9, with IMGT germline references. Reads with weak V/J assignments (E-value above 1e-6), missing CDR3, stop codons, out-of-frame junctions, or ambiguous translated residues were removed. V3J clonotypes were defined as sequences sharing the same inferred V gene, J gene, and CDR3 amino acid sequence. The percentage overlap between two repertoires was calculated by dividing the number of shared unique clonotypes by the size of the smaller repertoire. RTK rarefaction, the Chao1 estimator, and Recon v2.1 estimates of unobserved clonotypes were used to assess repertoire richness. Generation probabilities were computed with OLGA for all TCRbeta clonotypes obtained by the gDNA method from a few donors. Imported from immuneACCESS, the table was reduced by TCRdb to in-frame sequences with V and J called. These copies leave out some clones; in studies compared against another copy, an unresolved V gene accounts for under half, and the cause of the remainder is not known. V and J calls and clone size are given by that table; D and trimming were obtained from the DNA. The sample table holds over a million clones, of which about 84% were seen once. Jointly, the top ten make up 0.6% to 0.7% of the sample.

The receptor was derived from a man aged 18 to 29 in good health. Some clones in this sample may be carry-over from other donors' samples. The receptor chain draws on TRBV6-5 and TRBJ2-3, with no reliable assignment of the D segment. Sequenced: memory CD4+ T cells from PBMCs. The cell subset or site label on this specimen signifies: CD45RA-negative fraction. In nucleotides, the sequence is TGTGCCAGCAAAGGGAGCACAGATACGCAGTATTTT. Its coded protein is CASKGSTDTQYF.